Shown below are 28 T cell receptor beta chains from a single sample sequenced in a study of T cells in Graves' hyperthyroidism and ophthalmopathy (dated by TCRdb to between 2018 and 2020). Library generation was performed with multiplex PCR. The sequencer listed for this sample is Illumina HiSeq 2000. TCR beta CDR3 regions were amplified from RNA transcripts. The TCR CDR3 was subjected to a first round of RT-PCR using the HTBI primer set and the Qiagen OneStep RT-PCR kit. The raw public data were reprocessed by TCRdb itself: fastp quality trimming at Q25, MiXCR clonotype calling, in-frame beta chains only. Merged by CDR3 protein, the rows form single entries marked with the most common genes and DNA. The sample table lists 650,000 to 750,000 distinct CDR3 sequences, around 13% of them with a count of one. The ten largest clones add up to 10% of the sample. The source material was blood. The origin of the receptors is a woman aged 18 to 35 with Graves' hyperthyroidism.

In this sample, this clonotype turned up a few times. The chain recombines TRBV7-9 with TRBJ2-1, with 9 bases that match TRBD2. V trimming: 6 bases; J trimming: 9 bases; junction bases outside the gene matches: 3. Germline-derived CDR1 and CDR2 are SEHNR and FQNEAQ (reference sequence). The CDR3 is made up of 12 amino acids. CDR3 residues: CASSTAGGEQFF. The CDR3 DNA sequence: TGTGCCAGCAGTACAGCGGGGGGTGAGCAGTTCTTC.

The V gene is TRBV25-1, the J gene TRBJ2-1; TRBD1 matches 8 bases. The germline gives CDR1 MGHDK, CDR2 SYGVNS. This CDR3 region has 16 residues. Trimming cost V 5 bases and J 3 bases; bases outside gene matches: 9. The CDR3 DNA reads as TGTGCCAGCAGTAACCCGGGACAGGCAAACTACAATGAGCAGTTCTTC. This translates into CASSNPGQANYNEQFF.

On this clonotype itself: Sequence at one end of the junction differs from germline and may be a read error. The chain recombines TRBV19 with TRBJ1-3; TRBD1 is a possible D gene (6 bases). Looked up from germline, CDR1 is LNHDA and CDR2 is SQIVND (reference sequence). The CDR3 sequence is 16 residues long. The CDR3 bases are TGTGCCAGTAGTATCGGGGGGCAGCGCTCTGGAAACACCATGTATTTT. This sequence encodes CASSIGGQRSGNTMYF.

The chain is built from TRBV15 and TRBJ2-2; 8 bases map to TRBD1. The CDR3 contains 15 residues. The germline V gene has CDR1 LNHNV and CDR2 YYDKDF (reference sequence). The V segment lost 1 base and the J segment 8 bases; nucleotides outside the gene matches: 6. For the CDR3, the DNA is TGTGCCACCAGCAGAGGTGCAGGGGGCGGAGGGGAGCTGTTTTTT. Translation: CATSRGAGGGGELFF.

This clonotype was seen ten or more times. The chain combines TRBV28 with TRBJ2-7; 8 bases align to TRBD1. The trim removed 6 bases at V and 1 base at J, leaving 8 bases unmatched. Germline V CDR1 and CDR2: MDHEN, SYDVKM. The CDR3 consists of 15 residues. This chain's CDR3 is CASRPYRQGSYEQYF. DNA of the CDR3: TGTGCCAGCAGACCCTATCGACAGGGGTCCTACGAGCAGTACTTC.

The gene calls are TRBV3-1 and TRBJ2-3, with 14 bases matching TRBD2. The CDR3 loop spans 19 amino acids. With V trimmed by 4 bases and J by 3 bases, 12 bases remained unmatched. CDR1 and CDR2 from the germline V gene are LGHDT and YNNKEL (reference sequence). CDR3 bases: TGTGCCAGCAGCCTTCACGGGACTAGCGGGAGTCTTTGGACAGATACGCAGTATTTT. It yields the protein CASSLHGTSGSLWTDTQYF.

The chain is built from TRBV28 and TRBJ1-4; D possibly corresponds to TRBD1 (5 bases). Between the trimmed V and J ends, which lost 9 bases and 4 bases, there was a span of 15 bases. This CDR3 spans 14 amino acids. CDR1 and CDR2 (germline): MDHEN, SYDVKM. The CDR3 here is CASRETAINEKLFF. In DNA form, the CDR3 reads TGTGCCAGTCGCGAGACAGCGATTAATGAAAAACTGTTTTTT.

The chain employs TRBV12-3 or TRBV12-4 and TRBJ2-7; D is perhaps TRBD1 or TRBD2 (9 bases each). V shed 6 bases and J shed 7 bases, with 37 bases lying between them. The CDR3 is made up of 20 amino acids. CDR3 residues: CASSQPGAGVASGTGWEQYF. The CDR3 nucleotides read TGTGCCAGCAGCCAACCAGGAGCCGGAGTGGCTAGCGGGACAGGGTGGGAGCAGTACTTC.

The table lists this clonotype with a few counts. The chain is built from TRBV20-1 and TRBJ2-2; tentatively, D is TRBD1 or TRBD2 (6 bases each). V lost 0 bases and J 3 bases, leaving 8 bases between the germline ends. The CDR3 has 14 amino acids. Germline V CDR1 and CDR2: DFQATT, SNEGSKA (reference sequence). CDR3 bases: TGCAGTGCTAGAGATAGGGGGGACACCGGGGAGCTGTTTTTT. It is translated as CSARDRGDTGELFF.

The chain has TRBV30 and TRBJ2-2, with TRBD2 matching over 14 bases. The CDR3 is 17 amino acids. V dropped 5 bases and J dropped 2; count of bases not matched to a gene: 7. In germline, CDR1 is GTSNPN, CDR2 SVGIG (reference sequence). The DNA for the CDR3 is TGTGCCTGGGAAGCTGGGACTAGCGGGAGAAACACCGGGGAGCTGTTTTTT. It encodes CAWEAGTSGRNTGELFF.

This chain uses TRBV19 with TRBJ2-3, with D hard to call. V was shortened by 6 bases and J by 2 bases, with 18 bases between the two germline ends. This CDR3 contains 16 residues. Germline CDR1 LNHDA, CDR2 SQIVND (reference sequence). The CDR3 loop reads CASSPGRQIITDTQYF. The CDR3, as DNA: TGTGCCAGTAGCCCCGGACGGCAGATCATCACAGATACGCAGTATTTT.

This clonotype was seen ten or more times. The chain employs TRBV2 and TRBJ2-5; TRBD2 agrees at 11 bases. Losses at the gene ends were 3 bases for V and 5 bases for J; bases not matched to a gene: 8. Looked up from germline, CDR1 is SNHLY and CDR2 is FYNNEI. CDR3 length: 16 amino acids. The CDR3 protein is CASSDGTSGSRETQYF. In DNA form, the CDR3 reads TGTGCCAGCAGTGATGGGACTAGCGGAAGTCGGGAGACCCAGTACTTC.

The chain combines TRBV19 with TRBJ2-1; no firm D call. Trimming cost V 2 bases and J 5 bases, with 13 bases left between them. CDR1 and CDR2 from the germline V gene are LNHDA and SQIVND (reference sequence). The CDR3 loop spans 15 amino acids. CDR3 amino acids: CASSIFRNIHNEQFF. The CDR3 region has the DNA TGTGCCAGTAGTATATTTCGCAACATACACAATGAGCAGTTCTTC.

Many counts were recorded for this clonotype. The rearrangement uses TRBV30 and TRBJ2-1; unclear D gene. The germline V gene encodes CDR1 GTSNPN and CDR2 SVGIG (reference sequence). This CDR3 contains 15 residues. The V end was cut by 0 bases, the J end by 0 bases, with 9 bases between. CDR3 residues: CAWSVGGYSYNEQFF. In DNA form, the CDR3 reads TGTGCCTGGAGTGTTGGCGGATACTCCTACAATGAGCAGTTCTTC.

The chain has TRBV24-1 and TRBJ2-1, with 8 bases aligning to TRBD1. The germline V gene has CDR1 KGHDR and CDR2 SFDVKD. V gave up 8 bases and J gave up 0 bases; unmatched junction bases: 2. This CDR3 region has 14 residues. The CDR3 region is CATNQGASYNEQFF. In DNA form, the CDR3 reads TGTGCCACCAACCAGGGGGCCTCCTACAATGAGCAGTTCTTC.

This clonotype was observed at least ten times. V usage is TRBV4-1 and J usage is TRBJ2-1, with D perhaps given as TRBD1 or TRBD2 (5 bases each). The CDR3 has 15 amino acids. Germline CDR1 reads MGHRA; CDR2 reads YSYEKL. Between the trimmed V and J ends, which lost 3 bases and 7 bases, there was a span of 16 bases. CDR3 loop: CASSQQHGAPNEQFF. For the CDR3, the DNA is TGCGCCAGCAGCCAGCAACACGGGGCTCCTAATGAGCAGTTCTTC.

This clonotype was seen ten or more times. At one boundary the junction diverges from the germline segment, which might be a read error. J is TRBJ1-1 and V is TRBV29-1, with 7 bases lining up with TRBD1. Germline V gene data show CDR1 as SQVTM and CDR2 as ANQGSEA. CDR3 length: 14 amino acids. CDR3 nucleotide sequence: TGCAGCGTGGAAGAAAGGGGGCGCGTCGCTGAAGCTTTCTTT. Amino acids: CSVEERGRVAEAFF.

This clonotype has at least ten counts. This chain links TRBV5-5 with TRBJ1-4; D remains ambiguous. The CDR3 extends over 16 amino acids. Germline V gene data show CDR1 as SGHKS and CDR2 as YYEKEE (reference sequence). Trimming cost V 4 bases and J 4 bases, with 17 bases left between them. CDR3 nucleotide sequence: TGTGCCAGCAGCCCACCCGGTGGGAGGAGTAATGAAAAACTGTTTTTT. Encoded protein: CASSPPGGRSNEKLFF.

This clonotype was observed at least ten times. The genes are TRBV7-9 and TRBJ1-2; possible D gene TRBD1, 5 bases. Germline CDR1 SEHNR, CDR2 FQNEAQ (reference sequence). The CDR3 sequence is 15 residues long. V lost 0 bases, J lost 6 bases, and 14 bases lay in between. CDR3 coding DNA: TGTGCCAGCAGCTTAGCACAGGACAAGTCTCATGGCTACACCTTC. It is translated as CASSLAQDKSHGYTF.

J is TRBJ1-5 and V is TRBV30, with D possibly TRBD1 on 6 matching bases. The CDR3 extends over 14 amino acids. Germline V gives CDR1 GTSNPN, CDR2 SVGIG (reference sequence). V dropped 2 bases and J dropped 4 bases, with 12 bases sitting between them. The chain's CDR3 is CAWSRGQDNQPQHF. For the CDR3, the DNA is TGTGCCTGGAGTCGGGGACAAGATAATCAGCCCCAGCATTTT.

The chain uses TRBV14 and TRBJ2-3, with 10 bases lining up with TRBD2. The CDR3 has 13 residues. Looked up from germline, CDR1 is SGHDN and CDR2 is FVKESK. Trimming at V came to 2 bases and at J to 14 bases, leaving 7 bases not matched to a gene. CDR3 in amino acids: CASSQRLAGTRYF. For the CDR3, the DNA is TGTGCCAGCAGCCAACGACTAGCGGGCACCCGGTATTTT.

This clonotype showed up many times. The chain links TRBV2 to TRBJ2-2; D possibly corresponds to TRBD1 (7 bases). The germline V gene has CDR1 SNHLY and CDR2 FYNNEI. The CDR3 runs to 14 residues. V was clipped by 7 bases and J by 7 bases, with 16 bases between them. The CDR3 here is CASKRQGGDGELFF. The CDR3 DNA is TGTGCCAGCAAGAGACAGGGCGGGGACGGGGAGCTGTTTTTT.

This clonotype was seen many times. The rearrangement joins TRBV28 to TRBJ2-3, with D tentatively TRBD1 or TRBD2 (5 bases each). The CDR3 consists of 16 residues. Germline lookup yields CDR1 MDHEN and CDR2 SYDVKM. Trimming took off 6 bases at V and 5 bases at J, with 21 bases between the two ends. The CDR3 sequence is CASSHPGTPEGDTQYF. CDR3 sequence (DNA): TGTGCCAGCAGCCATCCCGGGACCCCCGAGGGAGATACGCAGTATTTT.

A few counts support this clonotype. The chain combines TRBV19 with TRBJ1-4, with D perhaps matching TRBD1 (6 bases). Germline CDR1 reads LNHDA; CDR2 reads SQIVND (reference sequence). The CDR3 runs to 14 residues. Trimming left V 6 bases short and J 8 bases short, with 16 bases between. The CDR3 reads CASSLQGRGEKLFF. As DNA, the CDR3 is TGTGCCAGTAGCTTACAGGGCCGGGGGGAAAAACTGTTTTTT.

Regarding this clonotype: Possible read error: a much larger clone is one base away. The chain employs TRBV13 and TRBJ2-7; the D is unclear. Germline-derived CDR1 and CDR2 are PRHDT and FYEKMQ (reference sequence). Trimming left V 3 bases short and J 7 bases short, with 22 bases between. The CDR3 has 16 amino acids. The CDR3 nucleotides read TGTGCCAGCAGCTTTCCGTCTCGGAGAAACAAAAGAGAGCAGTACTTC. The encoded protein is CASSFPSRRNKREQYF.

The chain combines TRBV6-1 with TRBJ2-6; possible D gene TRBD2, 6 bases. CDR3 length: 16 amino acids. From germline, CDR1 is MNHNS and CDR2 SASEGT. The V end lost 7 bases, the J end lost 4 bases, and 17 bases lay between the germline ends. CDR3 in amino acids: CASTVRRRGGANVLTF. In DNA, the CDR3 is TGTGCCAGCACCGTCAGGCGACGGGGGGGGGCCAACGTCCTGACTTTC.

This clonotype has at least ten counts. The chain is built from TRBV20-1 and TRBJ2-1; TRBD2 might be the D (6 bases). CDR1 is DFQATT and CDR2 is SNEGSKA in the germline V gene (reference sequence). With 5 bases removed from V and 2 bases from J, the gap between germline ends came to 7 bases. This CDR3 spans 12 amino acids. CDR3 region: CSALAAYNEQFF. CDR3 DNA sequence: TGCAGTGCTTTAGCGGCCTACAATGAGCAGTTCTTC.

This sequence joins TRBV27 and TRBJ1-5; tentatively, D is TRBD1 (6 bases). V gave up 5 bases and J gave up 5 bases, with 19 bases separating them. Per germline, CDR1 MNHEY and CDR2 SMNVEV (reference sequence). This CDR3 contains 16 residues. CDR3 DNA: TGTGCCAGCAGTCCCAGCCACGGGGACATACATCAGCCCCAGCATTTT. Its protein is CASSPSHGDIHQPQHF.